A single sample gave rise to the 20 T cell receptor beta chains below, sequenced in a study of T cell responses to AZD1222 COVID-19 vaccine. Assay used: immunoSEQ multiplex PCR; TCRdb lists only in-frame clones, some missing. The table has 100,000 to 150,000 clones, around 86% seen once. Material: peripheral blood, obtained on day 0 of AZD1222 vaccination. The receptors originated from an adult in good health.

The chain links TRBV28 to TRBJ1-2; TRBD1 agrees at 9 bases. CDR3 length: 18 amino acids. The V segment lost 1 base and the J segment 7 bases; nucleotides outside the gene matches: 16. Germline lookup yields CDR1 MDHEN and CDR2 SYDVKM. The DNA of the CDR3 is TGTGCCAGCAGTTTATCGACTGGGACAGGGAATAGGGGAGTTGGCTACACCTTC. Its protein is CASSLSTGTGNRGVGYTF.

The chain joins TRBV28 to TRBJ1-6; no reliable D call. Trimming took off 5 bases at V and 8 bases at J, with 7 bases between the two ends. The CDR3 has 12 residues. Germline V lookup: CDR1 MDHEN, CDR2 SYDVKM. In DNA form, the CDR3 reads TGTGCCAGCAGTGAGCGGGATTCACCCCTCCACTTT. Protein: CASSERDSPLHF.

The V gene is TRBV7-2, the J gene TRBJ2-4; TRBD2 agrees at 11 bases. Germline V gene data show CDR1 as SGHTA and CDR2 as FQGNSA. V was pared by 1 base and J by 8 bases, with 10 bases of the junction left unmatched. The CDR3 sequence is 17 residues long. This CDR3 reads CASSLESSGGARDIQYF. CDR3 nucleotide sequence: TGTGCCAGCAGCTTAGAGAGTAGCGGGGGGGCCCGAGACATTCAGTACTTC.

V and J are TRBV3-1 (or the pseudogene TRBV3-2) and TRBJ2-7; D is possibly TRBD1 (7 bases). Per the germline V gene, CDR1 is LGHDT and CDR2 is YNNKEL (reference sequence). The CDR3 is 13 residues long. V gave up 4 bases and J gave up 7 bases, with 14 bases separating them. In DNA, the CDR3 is TGTGCCAGCAGCCGGAGGGGGCCAGGGGAGCAGTACTTC. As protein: CASSRRGPGEQYF.

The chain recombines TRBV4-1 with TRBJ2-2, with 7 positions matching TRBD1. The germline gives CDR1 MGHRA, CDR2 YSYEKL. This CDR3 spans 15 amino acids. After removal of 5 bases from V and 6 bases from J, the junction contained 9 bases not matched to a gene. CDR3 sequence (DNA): TGCGCCAGCAGCTATAGGACAGGCCGGGCCGGGGAGCTGTTTTTT. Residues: CASSYRTGRAGELFF.

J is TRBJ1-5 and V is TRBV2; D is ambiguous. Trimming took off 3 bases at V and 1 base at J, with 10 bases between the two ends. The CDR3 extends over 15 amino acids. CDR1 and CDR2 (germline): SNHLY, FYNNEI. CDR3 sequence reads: CASSDPRRSNQPQHF. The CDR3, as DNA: TGTGCCAGCAGTGATCCGCGCAGGAGCAATCAGCCCCAGCATTTT. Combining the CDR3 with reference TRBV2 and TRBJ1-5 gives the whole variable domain EPEVTQTPSHQVTQMGQEVILRCVPISNHLYFYWYRQILGQKVEFLVSFYNNEISEKSEIFDDQFSVERPDGSNFTLKIRSTKLEDSAMYFCASSDPRRSNQPQHFGDGTRLSIL.

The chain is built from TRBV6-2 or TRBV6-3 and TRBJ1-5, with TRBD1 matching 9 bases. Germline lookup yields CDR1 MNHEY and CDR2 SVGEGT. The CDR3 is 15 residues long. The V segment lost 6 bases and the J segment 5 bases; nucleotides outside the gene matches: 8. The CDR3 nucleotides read TGTGCCAGCAGATACCGGGACAGGGATGATCAGCCCCAGCATTTT. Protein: CASRYRDRDDQPQHF.

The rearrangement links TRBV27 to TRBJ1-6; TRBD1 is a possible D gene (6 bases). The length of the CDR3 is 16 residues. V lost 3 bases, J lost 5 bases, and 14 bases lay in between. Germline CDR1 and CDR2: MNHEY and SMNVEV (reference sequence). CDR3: CASSFGGRADNSPLHF. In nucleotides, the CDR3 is TGTGCCAGCAGTTTCGGGGGGCGAGCAGATAATTCACCCCTCCACTTT.

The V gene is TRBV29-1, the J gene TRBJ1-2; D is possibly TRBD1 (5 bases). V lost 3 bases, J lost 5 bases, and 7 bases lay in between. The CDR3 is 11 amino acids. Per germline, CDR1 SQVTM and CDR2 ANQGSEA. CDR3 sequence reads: CSVDRVYGYTF. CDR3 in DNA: TGCAGCGTTGACAGGGTGTATGGCTACACCTTC.

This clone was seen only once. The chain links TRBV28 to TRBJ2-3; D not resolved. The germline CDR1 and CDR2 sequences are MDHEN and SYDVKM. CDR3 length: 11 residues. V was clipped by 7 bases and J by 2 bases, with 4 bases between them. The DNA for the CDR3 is TGTGCCAGCAAACTCACAGATACGCAGTATTTT. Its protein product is CASKLTDTQYF. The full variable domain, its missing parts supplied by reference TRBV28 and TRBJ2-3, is DVKVTQSSRYLVKRTGEKVFLECVQDMDHENMFWYRQDPGLGLRLIYFSYDVKMKEKGDIPEGYSVSREKKERFSLILESASTNQTSMYLCASKLTDTQYFGPGTRLTVL.

The chain's CDR3 is CASSPGQGLGYEQYF. The DNA for the CDR3 is TGCGCCAGCAGCCCAGGACAGGGGCTAGGCTACGAGCAGTACTTC. The chain uses TRBV5-1 and TRBJ2-7; 9 bases are shared with TRBD1. CDR3 length: 15 amino acids. Per the germline V gene, CDR1 is SGHRS and CDR2 is YFSETQ. The V gene end was trimmed by 4 bases and the J gene end by 3 bases; junction bases not matched to a gene: 8.

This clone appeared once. Here the CDR3 reads CASSPLGQGPADTQYF. CDR3 in DNA: TGTGCCAGCTCACCCCTGGGACAGGGGCCCGCAGATACGCAGTATTTT. The gene calls are TRBV18 and TRBJ2-3, with TRBD1 matching 10 bases. The germline V gene encodes CDR1 KGHSH and CDR2 LQKENI. V was pared by 3 bases and J by 4 bases, with 7 bases of the junction left unmatched. The CDR3 has 16 residues. The full variable domain, in which reference TRBV18 and TRBJ2-3 provide the parts outside the CDR3, is NAGVMQNPRHLVRRRGQEARLRCSPMKGHSHVYWYRQLPEEGLKFMVYLQKENIIDESGMPKERFSAEFPKEGPSILRIQQVVRGDSAAYFCASSPLGQGPADTQYFGPGTRLTVL.

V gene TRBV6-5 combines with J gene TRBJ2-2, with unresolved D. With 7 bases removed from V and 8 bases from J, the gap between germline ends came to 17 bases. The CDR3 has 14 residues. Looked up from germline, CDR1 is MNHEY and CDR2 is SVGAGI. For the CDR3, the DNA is TGTGCCAGCAATAAAGGTGGTCCCTCTGGGGAGCTGTTTTTT. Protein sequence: CASNKGGPSGELFF.

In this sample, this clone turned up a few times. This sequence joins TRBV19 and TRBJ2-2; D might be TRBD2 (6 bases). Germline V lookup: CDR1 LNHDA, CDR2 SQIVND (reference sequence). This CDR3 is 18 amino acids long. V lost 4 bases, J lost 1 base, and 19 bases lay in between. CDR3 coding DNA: TGTGCCAGTAGTAGCACCCCAGTAGCGGCAGTGAACACCGGGGAGCTGTTTTTT. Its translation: CASSSTPVAAVNTGELFF.

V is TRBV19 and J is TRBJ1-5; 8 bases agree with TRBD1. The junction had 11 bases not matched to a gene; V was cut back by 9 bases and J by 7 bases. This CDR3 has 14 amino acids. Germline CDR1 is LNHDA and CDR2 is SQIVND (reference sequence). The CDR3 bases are TGTGCCAGCCGCTCACAGGGGGAAGTACAGCCCCAGCATTTT. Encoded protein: CASRSQGEVQPQHF.

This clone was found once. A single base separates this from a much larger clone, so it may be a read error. The CDR3 sequence is CASSSQGYGYTF. The CDR3 coding sequence is TGTGCCAGCAGCTCACAGGGCTATGGCTACACCTTC. The J gene is TRBJ1-2, the V gene TRBV28; weak D call: TRBD1 (6 bases). This CDR3 has 12 residues. Trimming removed 6 bases from V and 4 bases from J, with 9 bases in between. CDR1 and CDR2 from the germline V gene are MDHEN and SYDVKM.

CDR3 bases: TGCAGCGTGACCACGCCGGGGACTAATGAAAAACTGTTTTTT. Amino acid sequence: CSVTTPGTNEKLFF. The chain links TRBV29-1 to TRBJ1-4; D is uncertain. The V gene lost 6 bases and the J gene lost 2 bases, with 13 bases spanning the gap. The CDR3 spans 14 residues. CDR1 and CDR2 (germline): SQVTM, ANQGSEA.

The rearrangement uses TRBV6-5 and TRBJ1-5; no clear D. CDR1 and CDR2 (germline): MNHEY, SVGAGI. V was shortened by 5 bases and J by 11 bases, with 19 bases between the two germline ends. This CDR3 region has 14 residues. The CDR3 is CASSPSRQLQAQHF. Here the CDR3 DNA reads TGTGCCAGCAGTCCCTCCCGACAACTCCAGGCCCAGCATTTT.

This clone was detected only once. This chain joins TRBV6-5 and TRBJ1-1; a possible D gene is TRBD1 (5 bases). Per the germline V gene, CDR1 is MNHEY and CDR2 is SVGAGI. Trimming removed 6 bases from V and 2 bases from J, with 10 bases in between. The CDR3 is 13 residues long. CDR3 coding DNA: TGTGCCAGCAGCTTGGACACCAACACTGAAGCTTTCTTT. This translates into CASSLDTNTEAFF.

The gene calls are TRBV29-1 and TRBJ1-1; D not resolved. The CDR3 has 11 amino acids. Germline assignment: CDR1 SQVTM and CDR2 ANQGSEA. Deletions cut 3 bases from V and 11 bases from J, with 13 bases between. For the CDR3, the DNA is TGCAGCGTTGATTGGGCAGGTGCGGCTTTCTTT. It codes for CSVDWAGAAFF.